The TCR beta chain described here comes from a study of blood T cell repertoires in COVID-19. Study-wide background: Researchers got acute and convalescent COVID-19 samples from the United States, Italy and Spain.

Per the study methods: Quantification of nucleated cells was approximated via reference gene primer amplification. Produced via immunoSEQ multiplex PCR; TCRdb's table is partial and in-frame only. That table gives V, J and clone size, and the DNA gave D and trimming. The sample lists fewer than 80,000 clones; around 90% were seen once. Deletions cut 0 bases from V and 7 bases from J, with 6 bases between. The V gene's germline CDR1 is DFQATT and CDR2 SNEGSKA (reference sequence). CDR3 length: 11 amino acids. The specimen sequenced was peripheral blood. This TCR came from a human donor in a cohort sampled during active COVID-19. V usage is TRBV20-1 and J usage is TRBJ1-1, with D possibly matching TRBD1 (5 bases). The CDR3 sequence: CSARDQGEAFF. CDR3 in DNA: TGCAGTGCTAGAGACCAGGGTGAAGCTTTCTTT.